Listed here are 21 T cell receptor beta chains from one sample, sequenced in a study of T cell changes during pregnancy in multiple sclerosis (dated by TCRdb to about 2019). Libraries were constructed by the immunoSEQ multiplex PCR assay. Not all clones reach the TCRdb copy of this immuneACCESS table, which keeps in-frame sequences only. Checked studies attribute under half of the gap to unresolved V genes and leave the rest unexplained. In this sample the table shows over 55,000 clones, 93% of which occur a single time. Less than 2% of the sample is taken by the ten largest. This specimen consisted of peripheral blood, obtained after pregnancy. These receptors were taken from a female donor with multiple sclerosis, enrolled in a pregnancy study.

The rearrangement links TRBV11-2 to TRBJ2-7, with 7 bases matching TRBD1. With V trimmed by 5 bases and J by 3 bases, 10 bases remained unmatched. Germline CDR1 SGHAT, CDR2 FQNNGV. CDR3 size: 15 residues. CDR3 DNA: TGTGCCAGCAGCCCTGGACAGGCCGGCAGCTACGAGCAGTACTTC. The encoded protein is CASSPGQAGSYEQYF.

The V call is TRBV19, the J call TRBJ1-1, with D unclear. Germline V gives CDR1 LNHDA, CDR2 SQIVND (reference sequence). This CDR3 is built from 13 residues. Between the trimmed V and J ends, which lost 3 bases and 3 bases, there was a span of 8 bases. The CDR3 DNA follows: TGTGCCAGTAGTATCCGCGGCTACACTGAAGCTTTCTTT. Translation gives CASSIRGYTEAFF.

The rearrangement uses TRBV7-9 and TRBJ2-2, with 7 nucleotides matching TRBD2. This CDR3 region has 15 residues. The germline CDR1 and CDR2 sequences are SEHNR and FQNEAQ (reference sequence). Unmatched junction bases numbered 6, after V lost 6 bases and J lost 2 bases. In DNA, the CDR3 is TGTGCCAGCAGAGCACCTAGCGGCAACACCGGGGAGCTGTTTTTT. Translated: CASRAPSGNTGELFF.

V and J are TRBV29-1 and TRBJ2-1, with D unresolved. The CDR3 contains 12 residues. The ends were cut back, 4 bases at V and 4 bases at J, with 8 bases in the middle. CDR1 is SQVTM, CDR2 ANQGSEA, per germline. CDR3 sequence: CSVATGYNEQFF. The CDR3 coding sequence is TGCAGCGTTGCTACTGGTTACAATGAGCAGTTCTTC.

In DNA form, the CDR3 reads TGTGCCAGCTCACCACCGAATAGGGCCCCGAGGGCAGATACGCAGTATTTT. Protein product: CASSPPNRAPRADTQYF. This chain links TRBV18 with TRBJ2-3; tentatively, D is TRBD2 (5 bases). Germline V gene data show CDR1 as KGHSH and CDR2 as LQKENI. Trimming shortened V by 0 bases and J by 4 bases, and 17 bases separated the two germline ends. CDR3 length equals 17 residues. Together with reference TRBV18 and TRBJ2-3, the CDR3 gives the full variable domain: NAGVMQNPRHLVRRRGQEARLRCSPMKGHSHVYWYRQLPEEGLKFMVYLQKENIIDESGMPKERFSAEFPKEGPSILRIQQVVRGDSAAYFCASSPPNRAPRADTQYFGPGTRLTVL.

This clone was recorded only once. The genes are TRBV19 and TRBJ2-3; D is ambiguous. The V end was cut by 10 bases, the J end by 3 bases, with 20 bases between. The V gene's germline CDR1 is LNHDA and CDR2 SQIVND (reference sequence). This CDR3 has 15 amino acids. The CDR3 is CATTETSSRTDTQYF. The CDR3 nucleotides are TGTGCCACCACAGAGACCAGTTCCCGAACAGATACGCAGTATTTT.

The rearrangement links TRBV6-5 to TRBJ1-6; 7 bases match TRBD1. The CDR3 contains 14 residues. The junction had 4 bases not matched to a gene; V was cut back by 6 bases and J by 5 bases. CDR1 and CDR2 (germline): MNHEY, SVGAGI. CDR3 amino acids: CASREGQNNSPLHF. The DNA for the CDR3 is TGTGCCAGCAGGGAGGGACAGAATAATTCACCCCTCCACTTT.

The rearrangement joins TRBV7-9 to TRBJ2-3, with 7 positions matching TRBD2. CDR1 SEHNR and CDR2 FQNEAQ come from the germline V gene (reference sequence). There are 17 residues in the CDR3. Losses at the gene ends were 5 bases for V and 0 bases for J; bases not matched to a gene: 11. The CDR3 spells CASSPVVGRESTDTQYF. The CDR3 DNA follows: TGTGCCAGCAGCCCCGTGGTAGGGCGGGAGAGCACAGATACGCAGTATTTT.

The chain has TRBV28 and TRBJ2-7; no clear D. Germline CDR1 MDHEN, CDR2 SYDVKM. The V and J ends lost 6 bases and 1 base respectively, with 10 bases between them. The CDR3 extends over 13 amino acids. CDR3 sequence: CASSYGLSYEQYF. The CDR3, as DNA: TGTGCCAGCAGCTACGGTCTATCCTACGAGCAGTACTTC.

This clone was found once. The CDR3 nucleotides are TGTGCCAGCAGCCCCTCCGGGACTAGCTACGAGCAGTACTTC. This translates into CASSPSGTSYEQYF. V is TRBV9 and J is TRBJ2-7; 8 bases agree with TRBD2. Germline assignment: CDR1 SGDLS and CDR2 YYNGEE. The CDR3 is made up of 14 amino acids. V dropped 4 bases and J dropped 3; count of bases not matched to a gene: 6.

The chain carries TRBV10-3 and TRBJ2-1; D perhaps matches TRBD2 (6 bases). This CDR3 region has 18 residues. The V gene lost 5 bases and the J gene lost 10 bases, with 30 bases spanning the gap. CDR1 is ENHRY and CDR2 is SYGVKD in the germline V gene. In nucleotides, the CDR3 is TGTGCCATCAGTACCCACCACTCTCCGGGACTGATGCTCGTGGAGCAGTTCTTC. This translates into CAISTHHSPGLMLVEQFF.

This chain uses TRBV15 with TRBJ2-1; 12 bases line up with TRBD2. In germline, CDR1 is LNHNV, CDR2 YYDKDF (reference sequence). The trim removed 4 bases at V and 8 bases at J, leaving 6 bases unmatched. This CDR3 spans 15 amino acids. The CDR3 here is CATSTRTSGNDEQFF. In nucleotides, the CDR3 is TGTGCCACCAGCACCAGGACTAGCGGGAACGATGAGCAGTTCTTC.

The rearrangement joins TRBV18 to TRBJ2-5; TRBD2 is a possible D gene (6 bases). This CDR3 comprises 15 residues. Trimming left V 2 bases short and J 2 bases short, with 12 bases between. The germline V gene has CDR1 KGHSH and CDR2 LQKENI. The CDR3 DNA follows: TGTGCCAGCTCACCAGCGGGACTGTTTCAAGAGACCCAGTACTTC. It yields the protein CASSPAGLFQETQYF.

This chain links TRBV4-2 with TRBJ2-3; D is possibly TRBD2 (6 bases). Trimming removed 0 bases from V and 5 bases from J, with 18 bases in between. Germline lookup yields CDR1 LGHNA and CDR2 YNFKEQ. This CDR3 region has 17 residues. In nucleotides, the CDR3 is TGTGCCAGCAGCCAAGATACCCAGGGAGGCCGGGGAGATACGCAGTATTTT. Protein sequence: CASSQDTQGGRGDTQYF.

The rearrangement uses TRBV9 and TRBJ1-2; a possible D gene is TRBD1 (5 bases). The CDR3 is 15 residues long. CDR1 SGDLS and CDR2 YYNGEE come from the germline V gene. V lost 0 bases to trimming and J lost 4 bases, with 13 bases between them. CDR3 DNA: TGTGCCAGCAGCGTAGAGTCCAGGGCCATCTATGGCTACACCTTC. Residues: CASSVESRAIYGYTF.

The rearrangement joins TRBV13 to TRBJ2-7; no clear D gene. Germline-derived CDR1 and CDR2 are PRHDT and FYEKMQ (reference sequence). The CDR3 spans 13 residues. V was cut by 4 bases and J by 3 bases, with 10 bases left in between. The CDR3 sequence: CASSSRQIYEQYF. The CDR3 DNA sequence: TGTGCCAGCAGCTCGAGACAAATCTACGAGCAGTACTTC. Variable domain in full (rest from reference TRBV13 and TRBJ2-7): AAGVIQSPRHLIKEKRETATLKCYPIPRHDTVYWYQQGPGQDPQFLISFYEKMQSDKGSIPDRFSAQQFSDYHSELNMSSLELGDSALYFCASSSRQIYEQYFGPGTRLTVT.

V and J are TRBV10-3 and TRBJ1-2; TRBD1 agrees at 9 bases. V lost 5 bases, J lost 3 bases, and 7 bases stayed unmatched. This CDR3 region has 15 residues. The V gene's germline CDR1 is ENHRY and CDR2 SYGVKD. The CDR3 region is CAISISTGGDYGYTF. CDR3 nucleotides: TGTGCCATCAGTATTTCGACAGGGGGAGACTATGGCTACACCTTC.

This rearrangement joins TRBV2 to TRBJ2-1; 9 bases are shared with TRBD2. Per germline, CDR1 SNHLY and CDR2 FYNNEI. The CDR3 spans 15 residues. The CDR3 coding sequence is TGTGCTAGAACGGTCGGCGGGAGGGCCGTCGATGAGCAGTTCTTC. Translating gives CARTVGGRAVDEQFF.

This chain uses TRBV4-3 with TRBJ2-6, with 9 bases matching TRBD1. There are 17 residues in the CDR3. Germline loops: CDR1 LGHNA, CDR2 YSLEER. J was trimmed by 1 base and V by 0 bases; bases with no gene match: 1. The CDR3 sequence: CASSQEGQGSGANVLTF. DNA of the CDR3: TGCGCCAGCAGCCAAGAGGGACAGGGTTCTGGGGCCAACGTCCTGACTTTC.

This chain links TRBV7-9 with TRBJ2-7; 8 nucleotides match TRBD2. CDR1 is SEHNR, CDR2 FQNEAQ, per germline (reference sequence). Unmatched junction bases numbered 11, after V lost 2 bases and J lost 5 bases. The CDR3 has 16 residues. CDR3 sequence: CASSLIKTSDLNEQYF. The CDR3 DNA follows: TGTGCCAGCAGCTTAATAAAGACTAGCGATTTGAACGAGCAGTACTTC.

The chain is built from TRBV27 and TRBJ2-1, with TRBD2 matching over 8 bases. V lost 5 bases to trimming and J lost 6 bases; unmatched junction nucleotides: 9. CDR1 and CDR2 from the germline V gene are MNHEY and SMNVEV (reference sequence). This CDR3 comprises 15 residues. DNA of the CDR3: TGTGCCAGCAGTACCGCAAGGACTAGCTCCAATGAGCAGTTCTTC. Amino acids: CASSTARTSSNEQFF.